Shown below are 13 T cell receptor beta chains from a single sample sequenced in a study of blood T cell repertoires in COVID-19. The method was immunoSEQ multiplex PCR; TCRdb's version includes in-frame clones alone and lacks a portion of them. The profile shows nearly 70,000 clones, about four fifths of them singletons. Sequencing input: peripheral blood. The receptors were sampled from a woman at least 80 years old with acute or convalescent COVID-19.

The chain joins TRBV6-5 to TRBJ2-2; tentative D call: TRBD2 (6 bases). Germline lookup yields CDR1 MNHEY and CDR2 SVGAGI. The CDR3 has 14 residues. Trimming removed 8 bases from V and 7 bases from J, with 17 bases in between. The CDR3 bases are TGTGCCAGCCGGGGGAAGGGTACAAGCGGGGAGCTGTTTTTT. It translates to CASRGKGTSGELFF.

This chain uses TRBV2 with TRBJ2-4; possible D gene TRBD1, 5 bases. The CDR3 covers 16 residues. Deletions cut 5 bases from V and 1 base from J, with 15 bases between. Germline CDR1 SNHLY, CDR2 FYNNEI. CDR3 loop: CASSLEGAGAKNIQYF. In nucleotides, the CDR3 is TGTGCCAGCAGTTTAGAAGGGGCCGGGGCCAAAAACATTCAGTACTTC.

This clone showed up just a few times. The CDR3 is CASSLRNSPLHF. The CDR3 nucleotides read TGTGCCAGCAGCTTACGTAATTCACCCCTCCACTTT. The V and J genes are TRBV11-2 and TRBJ1-6; D gene unclear. CDR1 and CDR2 (germline): SGHAT, FQNNGV. CDR3 length: 12 residues. Trimming took 2 bases from V and 6 from J, leaving 2 bases between them. The full variable domain, its missing parts supplied by reference TRBV11-2 and TRBJ1-6, is EAGVAQSPRYKIIEKRQSVAFWCNPISGHATLYWYQQILGQGPKLLIQFQNNGVVDDSQLPKDRFSAERLKGVDSTLKIQPAKLEDSAVYLCASSLRNSPLHFGNGTRLTVT.

The chain links TRBV10-3 to TRBJ2-1, with D hard to call. CDR1 ENHRY and CDR2 SYGVKD come from the germline V gene. Trimming shortened V by 4 bases and J by 0 bases, and 10 bases separated the two germline ends. The CDR3 covers 15 residues. The CDR3 region is CAISAGASSYNEQFF. CDR3 coding DNA: TGTGCCATCAGTGCCGGAGCAAGCTCCTACAATGAGCAGTTCTTC.

This chain joins TRBV19 and TRBJ1-4; TRBD1 agrees at 12 bases. V was pared by 4 bases and J by 8 bases, with 5 bases of the junction left unmatched. Germline V lookup: CDR1 LNHDA, CDR2 SQIVND (reference sequence). This CDR3 is 15 amino acids long. The CDR3 loop is CASSKPGQGAEKLFF. CDR3 nucleotide sequence: TGTGCCAGTAGTAAACCGGGACAGGGGGCCGAAAAACTGTTTTTT.

This clone appeared a single time. This chain links TRBV6-1 with TRBJ2-7; D perhaps matches TRBD1 (6 bases). The V end was cut by 5 bases, the J end by 4 bases, with 18 bases between. This CDR3 region has 15 residues. Germline V lookup: CDR1 MNHNS, CDR2 SASEGT. The CDR3 nucleotides read TGTGCCAGCAGTTCTGGGCCAGGGGCTGGGTACGAGCAGTACTTC. Amino acids: CASSSGPGAGYEQYF.

J is TRBJ2-5 and V is TRBV9; 10 bases match TRBD1. The germline V gene has CDR1 SGDLS and CDR2 YYNGEE. The CDR3 length is 15 residues. Trimming cost V 0 bases and J 4 bases; bases outside gene matches: 3. CDR3 in DNA: TGTGCCAGCAGCGTAGCAGGACAGGGGGGAGAGACCCAGTACTTC. It specifies CASSVAGQGGETQYF.

There are a few counts of this clone. The chain combines TRBV19 with TRBJ1-1, with D hard to call. The CDR3 covers 13 residues. V shed 2 bases and J shed 1 base, with 5 bases lying between them. Germline CDR1 reads LNHDA; CDR2 reads SQIVND (reference sequence). CDR3 DNA sequence: TGTGCCAGTAGTATAAACAGGAACACTGAAGCTTTCTTT. This encodes CASSINRNTEAFF.

The genes are TRBV29-1 and TRBJ2-2, with 8 bases fitting TRBD1. The CDR3 is 15 residues long. Germline CDR1 is SQVTM and CDR2 is ANQGSEA. Trimming at V came to 1 base and at J to 7 bases, leaving 8 bases not matched to a gene. This CDR3 is CSVEVRQGADGELFF. The CDR3 nucleotides read TGCAGCGTTGAAGTCCGCCAGGGGGCCGACGGGGAGCTGTTTTTT.

A single count supports this clone. V gene TRBV15 combines with J gene TRBJ2-3, with TRBD2 matching over 11 bases. The V gene's germline CDR1 is LNHNV and CDR2 YYDKDF (reference sequence). This CDR3 has 18 residues. V shed 0 bases and J 5 bases; nucleotides not matched to a gene: 10. For the CDR3, the DNA is TGTGCCACCAGCAGAGATATATTCACTAGCGGGGGAATAGATACGCAGTATTTT. Encoded protein: CATSRDIFTSGGIDTQYF.

V usage is TRBV6-1 and J usage is TRBJ1-2; D is unresolved. From germline, CDR1 is MNHNS and CDR2 SASEGT. Deletions cut 0 bases from V and 8 bases from J, with 16 bases between. CDR3 size: 15 residues. The CDR3 loop is CASSEAAGPWLGYTF. The CDR3 nucleotides read TGTGCCAGCAGTGAAGCTGCTGGCCCCTGGCTGGGCTACACCTTC.

The chain carries TRBV7-8 and TRBJ1-4, with D perhaps TRBD1 (5 bases). This CDR3 spans 17 amino acids. V lost 3 bases and J lost 5, with 19 bases in between. Germline-derived CDR1 and CDR2 are SGHVS and FQNEAQ. In DNA form, the CDR3 reads TGTGCCAGCAGCTTGACCGGTAGTAGGACAAGGAATGAAAAACTGTTTTTT. Residues: CASSLTGSRTRNEKLFF.

The J gene is TRBJ2-1, the V gene TRBV7-9; no definite D call. The length of the CDR3 is 15 residues. The germline V gene has CDR1 SEHNR and CDR2 FQNEAQ (reference sequence). The germline V and J ends were trimmed by 3 bases and 2 bases, with 11 bases remaining between them. The CDR3 region has the DNA TGTGCCAGCAGCTTCCTTCAGGCCACCTACAATGAGCAGTTCTTC. It specifies CASSFLQATYNEQFF.